This record looks at one T cell receptor beta chain sequence and its context. Sequencing of TCR beta was performed on blood CD8+ and CD4+ T cells. The source of the sample is a study of CD8 T cells in Susac syndrome. RNA amounts of about 0.5 to 1 ug underwent reverse transcription with random hexamers. TCRdb re-called the immunoSEQ multiplex PCR reads with MiXCR, one entry per CDR3 protein. The sample comprises roughly 250,000 distinct CDR3 sequences, about 96% of which are singletons, and about 0.1% rests with the top ten. Germline values: CDR1 KGHSH, CDR2 LQKENI. This CDR3 spans 14 amino acids. V dropped 3 bases and J dropped 7; count of bases not matched to a gene: 7.

The material sequenced was CD4+ T cells from PBMCs. The rearrangement links TRBV18 to TRBJ2-7, with 9 bases aligning to TRBD1. This clonotype was obtained from a human donor with Susac syndrome. The chain's CDR3 is CASSPLGTGREQYF. CDR3 nucleotides: TGTGCCAGCTCACCGCTCGGGACAGGGAGGGAGCAGTACTTC. Together with reference TRBV18 and TRBJ2-7, the CDR3 gives the full variable domain: NAGVMQNPRHLVRRRGQEARLRCSPMKGHSHVYWYRQLPEEGLKFMVYLQKENIIDESGMPKERFSAEFPKEGPSILRIQQVVRGDSAAYFCASSPLGTGREQYFGPGTRLTVT.